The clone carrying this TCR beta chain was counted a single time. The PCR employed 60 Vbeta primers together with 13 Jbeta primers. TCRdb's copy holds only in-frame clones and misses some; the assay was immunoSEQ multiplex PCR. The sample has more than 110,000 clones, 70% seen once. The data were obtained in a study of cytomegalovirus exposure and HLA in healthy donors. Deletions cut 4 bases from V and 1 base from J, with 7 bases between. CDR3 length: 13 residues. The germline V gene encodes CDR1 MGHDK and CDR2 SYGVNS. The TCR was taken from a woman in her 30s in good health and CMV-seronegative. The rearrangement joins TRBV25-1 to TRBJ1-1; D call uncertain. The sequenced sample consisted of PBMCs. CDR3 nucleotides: TGTGCCAGCAGTGGGCAGGCGAACACTGAAGCTTTCTTT. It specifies CASSGQANTEAFF.